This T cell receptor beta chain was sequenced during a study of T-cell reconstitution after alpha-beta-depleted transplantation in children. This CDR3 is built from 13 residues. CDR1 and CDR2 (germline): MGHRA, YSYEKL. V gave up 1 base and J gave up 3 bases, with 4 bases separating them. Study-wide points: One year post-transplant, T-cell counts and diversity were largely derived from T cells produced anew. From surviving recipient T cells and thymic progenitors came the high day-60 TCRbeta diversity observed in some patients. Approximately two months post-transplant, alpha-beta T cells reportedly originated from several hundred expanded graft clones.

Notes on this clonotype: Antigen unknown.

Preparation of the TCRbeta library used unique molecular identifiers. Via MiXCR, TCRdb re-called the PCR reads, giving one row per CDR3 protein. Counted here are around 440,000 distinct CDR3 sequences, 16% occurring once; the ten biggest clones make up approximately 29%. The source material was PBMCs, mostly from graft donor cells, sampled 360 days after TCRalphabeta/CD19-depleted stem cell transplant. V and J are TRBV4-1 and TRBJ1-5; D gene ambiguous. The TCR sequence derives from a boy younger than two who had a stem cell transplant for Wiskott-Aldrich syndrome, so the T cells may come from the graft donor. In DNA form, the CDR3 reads TGCGCCAGCAGCCAAGTTCCCAATCAGCCCCAGCATTTT. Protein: CASSQVPNQPQHF.